This TCR beta chain emerged from a study of cytotoxic CD8 clonotypes in ibrutinib-treated CLL. Germline CDR1 is MNHEY and CDR2 is SMNVEV (reference sequence). V dropped 4 bases and J dropped 9; count of bases not matched to a gene: 5. The CDR3 length is 15 residues. Sequenced by immunoSEQ multiplex PCR; TCRdb stores in-frame clones only, minus some. The sample consists of about 200,000 clones, 72% of them appearing once. The chain employs TRBV27 and TRBJ2-1; 14 bases map to TRBD2. The input for sequencing was PBMCs, taken after 24 months of ibrutinib treatment. This clonotype was obtained from a human donor with chronic lymphocytic leukemia. The chain's CDR3 is CASSSGLAGVLEQFF. The CDR3 nucleotides read TGTGCCAGCAGTTCGGGACTAGCGGGAGTTCTTGAGCAGTTCTTC.